This T cell receptor beta chain was recovered during a study of T cell changes during pregnancy in multiple sclerosis. The CDR3 totals 15 residues. In germline, CDR1 is SGHVS, CDR2 FQNEAQ. V lost 2 bases and J 3 bases, leaving 14 bases between the germline ends. The method was immunoSEQ multiplex PCR; TCRdb's version includes in-frame clones alone and lacks a portion of them. The data show 25,000 to 30,000 clones, 85% to 90% seen once. The TCR originated in a female donor with multiple sclerosis, enrolled in a pregnancy study. The sample here was CD4+ T cells from peripheral blood mononuclear cells, taken in the second trimester of pregnancy. This chain connects TRBV7-8 to TRBJ2-7; D possibly corresponds to TRBD2 (6 bases). CDR3 bases: TGTGCCAGCAGCTTAAGGGGTAGCGGTAACTACGAGCAGTACTTC. The encoded protein is CASSLRGSGNYEQYF.